This record concerns one T cell receptor beta chain sequence. The source of the sample is a study of shared clonotypes between healthy human individuals. V was cut by 0 bases and J by 9 bases, with 16 bases left in between. CDR3 length: 14 amino acids. In germline, CDR1 is SGHKS, CDR2 YYEKEE (reference sequence). The repertoire was sequenced with immunoSEQ multiplex PCR; TCRdb's copy has only in-frame clones and lacks some. The top ten clones hold about 0.35% of a sample with under 1,900,000 clones, 98% of them seen once. Sequencing input: naive CD4+ T cells sorted from blood. Subset indicated: CD45RA+ positively selected. V and J are TRBV5-5 and TRBJ2-7; D ambiguous. The origin of this receptor is a man aged 30 to 39 in good health. The CDR3 DNA reads as TGTGCCAGCAGCTTGGATCAATGGGCGAGCTCGCAGTACTTC. As protein: CASSLDQWASSQYF.